Here is one T cell receptor (beta chain) with its context. The CDR3 is 16 amino acids. Germline V gene lookup returns CDR1 LNHNV and CDR2 YYDKDF (reference sequence). V was clipped by 5 bases and J by 7 bases; unmatched bases: 16. The source of the sample is a study of blood T cell repertoires in COVID-19. Study in general: Both acute and convalescent COVID-19 samples were obtained from the United States, Italy and Spain. The analysed material was cDNA or gDNA that came from T cells, B-cell-depleted T cells, or PBMCs.

One Seattle source followed patients from active infection through their disease course. Original analysis: Amplified reference gene primers provided the basis for estimating nucleated cell counts. Assay: immunoSEQ multiplex PCR; the TCRdb copy retains only in-frame clones and omits some. V, J and clone size reflect that table, while D and trimming were determined from the DNA. The table has 250,000 to 300,000 clones, around 87% seen once. Sample: peripheral blood. The genes are TRBV15 and TRBJ1-1, with 7 bases identical to TRBD1. This TCR was sampled from an older woman with COVID-19, enrolled during active disease. CDR3 nucleotide sequence: TGTGCCACCAGCGGAAGGCCCAGGGGGTTGTTTGGTGAAGCTTTCTTT. It translates to CATSGRPRGLFGEAFF. The variable domain in full, with the rest retrieved from reference TRBV15 and TRBJ1-1, is DAMVIQNPRYQVTQFGKPVTLSCSQTLNHNVMYWYQQKSSQAPKLLFHYYDKDFNNEADTPDNFQSRRPNTSFCFLDIRSPGLGDTAMYLCATSGRPRGLFGEAFFGQGTRLTVV.